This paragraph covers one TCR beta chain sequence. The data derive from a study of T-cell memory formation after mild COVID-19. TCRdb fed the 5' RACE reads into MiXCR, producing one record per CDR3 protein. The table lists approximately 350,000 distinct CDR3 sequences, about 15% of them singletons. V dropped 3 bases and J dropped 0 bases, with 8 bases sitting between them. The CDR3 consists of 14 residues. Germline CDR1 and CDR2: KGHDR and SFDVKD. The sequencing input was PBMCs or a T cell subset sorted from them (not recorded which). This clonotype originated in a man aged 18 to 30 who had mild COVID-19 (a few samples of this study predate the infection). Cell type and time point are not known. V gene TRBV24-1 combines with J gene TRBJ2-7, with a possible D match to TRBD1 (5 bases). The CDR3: CATSDTQGSYEQYF. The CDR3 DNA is TGTGCCACCAGTGATACTCAGGGCTCCTACGAGCAGTACTTC.